This T cell receptor beta chain was recorded in a study of blood T cells in healthy people across ages. There are a few counts of this clonotype. CDR3 size: 15 residues. Germline V lookup: CDR1 SGHTA, CDR2 FQGNSA. The ends lost 5 bases at V and 2 bases at J; junction bases unmatched: 8. Then a second PCR, running roughly 7 to 11 cycles, was carried out with a sample-barcoded 5' primer and a J-beta primer mix. A single record per CDR3 protein comes from TCRdb applying MiXCR to the 5' RACE reads. Among 1.6 million or so distinct CDR3 sequences, roughly 32% were seen once, and the ten largest hold 11%. V usage is TRBV7-2 and J usage is TRBJ2-5; 7 bases are shared with TRBD1. The receptor comes from a woman in her twenties or thirties in good health. Material for sequencing was blood. The CDR3: CASSPRGGLQETQYF. CDR3 DNA: TGTGCCAGCAGCCCGAGAGGGGGCCTACAAGAGACCCAGTACTTC.